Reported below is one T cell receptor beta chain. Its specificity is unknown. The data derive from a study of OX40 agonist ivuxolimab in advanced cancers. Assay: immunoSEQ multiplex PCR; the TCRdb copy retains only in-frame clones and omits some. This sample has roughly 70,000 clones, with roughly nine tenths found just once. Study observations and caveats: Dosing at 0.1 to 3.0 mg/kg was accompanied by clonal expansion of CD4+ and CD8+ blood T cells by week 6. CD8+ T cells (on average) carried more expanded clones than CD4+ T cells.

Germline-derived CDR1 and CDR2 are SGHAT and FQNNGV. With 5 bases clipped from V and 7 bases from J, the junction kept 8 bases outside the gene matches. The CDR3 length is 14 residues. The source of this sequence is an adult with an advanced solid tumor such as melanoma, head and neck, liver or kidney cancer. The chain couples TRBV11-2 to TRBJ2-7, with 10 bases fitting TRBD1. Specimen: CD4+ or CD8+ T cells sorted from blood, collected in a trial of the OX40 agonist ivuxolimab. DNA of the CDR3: TGTGCCAGCAGCGTGGGACAGGGGAATCTGGAGCAGTACTTC. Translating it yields CASSVGQGNLEQYF.